The rows below give T cell receptor beta chains drawn from one sample of a study of blood T cell repertoires in COVID-19. Libraries were prepared by immunoSEQ multiplex PCR; TCRdb keeps only in-frame clonotypes and omits some of them. This sample carries 390,000 or so clones, around 91% of them seen once, and the ten largest clones take less than 1.2%. The sample was PBMCs or T cells enriched from blood (not recorded which). Receptor source: a man younger than 30 who had recovered from COVID-19. The CDR3 runs from the conserved cysteine through the conserved F or W. The order of the fields is D gene, clone size, J gene, V gene, CDR3 protein, CDR3 DNA. A D gene is named only where the DNA matches it firmly. The size of a clone is reported for some rows only, either as once, few or many, or as a class for expanded clones.

D gene: NA
clone size: NA
J gene: TRBJ1-2
V gene: TRBV9
CDR3 protein: CASSVETGNYGYTF
CDR3 DNA: TGTGCCAGCAGCGTAGAAACAGGGAATTATGGCTACACCTTC

D gene: TRBD1
clone size: NA
J gene: TRBJ1-2
V gene: TRBV2
CDR3 protein: CASSTGGGYGYTF
CDR3 DNA: TGTGCCAGCAGTACAGGGGGCGGCTATGGCTACACCTTC

D gene: TRBD1
clone size: NA
J gene: TRBJ1-6
V gene: TRBV2
CDR3 protein: CASIPGQRNSPLHF
CDR3 DNA: TGTGCCAGCATCCCGGGACAGAGAAATTCACCCCTCCACTTT

D gene: TRBD1
clone size: NA
J gene: TRBJ1-5
V gene: TRBV7-2
CDR3 protein: CASSLGQAVNQPQHF
CDR3 DNA: TGTGCCAGCAGCTTGGGACAGGCCGTCAATCAGCCCCAGCATTTT

D gene: TRBD1
clone size: NA
J gene: TRBJ1-1
V gene: TRBV5-4
CDR3 protein: CASSLGQTVSEAFF
CDR3 DNA: TGTGCCAGCAGTCTGGGACAGACTGTATCTGAAGCTTTCTTT

D gene: TRBD1
clone size: once
J gene: TRBJ2-1
V gene: TRBV2
CDR3 protein: CASRETGISYNEQFF
CDR3 DNA: TGTGCCAGCAGGGAGACAGGGATCTCCTACAATGAGCAGTTCTTC

D gene: NA
clone size: NA
J gene: TRBJ2-1
V gene: TRBV4-1
CDR3 protein: CASSQVGARSSYNEQFF
CDR3 DNA: TGCGCCAGCAGCCAAGTAGGGGCCAGGAGCTCCTACAATGAGCAGTTCTTC

D gene: NA
clone size: NA
J gene: TRBJ1-4
V gene: TRBV27
CDR3 protein: CASSLSVRGGSGLFF
CDR3 DNA: TGTGCCAGCAGTTTATCCGTCCGGGGGGGATCTGGACTGTTTTTT

D gene: NA
clone size: NA
J gene: TRBJ1-1
V gene: TRBV19
CDR3 protein: CASSMSGVNTEAFF
CDR3 DNA: TGTGCCAGTAGTATGTCAGGGGTGAACACTGAAGCTTTCTTT

D gene: TRBD1
clone size: NA
J gene: TRBJ2-2
V gene: TRBV7-9
CDR3 protein: CASSGTGRGGELFF
CDR3 DNA: TGTGCCAGCAGCGGGACAGGGAGGGGCGGGGAGCTGTTTTTT

D gene: NA
clone size: NA
J gene: TRBJ2-7
V gene: TRBV28
CDR3 protein: CASLQGYEQYF
CDR3 DNA: TGTGCCAGCTTACAGGGTTACGAGCAGTACTTC

D gene: TRBD2
clone size: NA
J gene: TRBJ2-3
V gene: TRBV10-3
CDR3 protein: CAISEYSAGGADTQYF
CDR3 DNA: TGTGCCATCAGTGAGTATTCTGCGGGGGGAGCAGATACGCAGTATTTT

D gene: TRBD1
clone size: NA
J gene: TRBJ2-5
V gene: TRBV29-1
CDR3 protein: CSVMDRLEKTQYF
CDR3 DNA: TGCAGCGTAATGGACAGGCTAGAGAAGACCCAGTACTTC

D gene: NA
clone size: NA
J gene: TRBJ2-3
V gene: TRBV2
CDR3 protein: CASSEMRSTDTQYF
CDR3 DNA: TGTGCCAGCAGTGAAATGAGGAGCACAGATACGCAGTATTTT

D gene: TRBD2
clone size: NA
J gene: TRBJ2-1
V gene: TRBV7-3
CDR3 protein: CASSSPAGGSPYNEQFF
CDR3 DNA: TGTGCCAGCAGCTCCCCTGCGGGAGGTTCCCCCTACAATGAGCAGTTCTTC

D gene: TRBD1
clone size: NA
J gene: TRBJ2-1
V gene: TRBV3-1/TRBV3-2
CDR3 protein: CASSQDTGVLFF
CDR3 DNA: TGTGCCAGCAGCCAGGATACAGGGGTGCTGTTCTTC

D gene: NA
clone size: NA
J gene: TRBJ2-3
V gene: TRBV5-1
CDR3 protein: CASSLSTDTQYF
CDR3 DNA: TGCGCCAGCAGTCTGAGTACAGATACGCAGTATTTT

D gene: TRBD2
clone size: NA
J gene: TRBJ2-1
V gene: TRBV3-1/TRBV3-2
CDR3 protein: CASSPRTSGGLGEFF
CDR3 DNA: TGTGCCAGCAGCCCTCGGACTAGCGGGGGGCTCGGAGAGTTCTTC

D gene: TRBD1
clone size: NA
J gene: TRBJ2-6
V gene: TRBV4-1
CDR3 protein: CASSLGQGAPGANVLTF
CDR3 DNA: TGCGCCAGCAGCCTAGGACAGGGGGCGCCCGGGGCCAACGTCCTGACTTTC

D gene: TRBD2
clone size: once
J gene: TRBJ2-7
V gene: TRBV27
CDR3 protein: CASRSGLAGVEEQYF
CDR3 DNA: TGTGCCAGCAGGAGCGGACTAGCGGGAGTAGAGGAGCAGTACTTC

D gene: TRBD2
clone size: NA
J gene: TRBJ2-7
V gene: TRBV4-3
CDR3 protein: CASSQGGTSLDEQYF
CDR3 DNA: TGCGCCAGCAGCCAGGGAGGGACTAGTCTCGACGAGCAGTACTTC

D gene: NA
clone size: NA
J gene: TRBJ1-4
V gene: TRBV3-1/TRBV3-2
CDR3 protein: CASTPGTSAGLFF
CDR3 DNA: TGTGCCAGCACCCCCGGGACATCCGCGGGACTGTTTTTT

D gene: NA
clone size: NA
J gene: TRBJ1-1
V gene: TRBV2
CDR3 protein: CASRKDSTEAFF
CDR3 DNA: TGTGCCAGCAGGAAGGACAGTACTGAAGCTTTCTTT

D gene: NA
clone size: NA
J gene: TRBJ1-2
V gene: TRBV27
CDR3 protein: CASSLTPEGNGYTF
CDR3 DNA: TGTGCCAGCAGTTTGACCCCTGAGGGAAATGGCTACACCTTC

D gene: TRBD2
clone size: NA
J gene: TRBJ2-7
V gene: TRBV19
CDR3 protein: CASRSGGGYEQYF
CDR3 DNA: TGTGCCAGTAGAAGCGGGGGCGGCTACGAGCAGTACTTC

D gene: TRBD1
clone size: NA
J gene: TRBJ2-3
V gene: TRBV27
CDR3 protein: CASSLFGQGPLPTDTQYF
CDR3 DNA: TGTGCCAGCAGTTTATTCGGACAGGGGCCTTTACCCACAGATACGCAGTATTTT

D gene: NA
clone size: NA
J gene: TRBJ2-1
V gene: TRBV12-3/TRBV12-4
CDR3 protein: CASSLGRAQEQFF
CDR3 DNA: TGTGCCAGCAGTTTAGGGCGGGCACAGGAGCAGTTCTTC

D gene: NA
clone size: few
J gene: TRBJ1-2
V gene: TRBV15
CDR3 protein: CATSRDGTGPYGYTF
CDR3 DNA: TGTGCCACCAGCAGAGATGGTACAGGGCCCTATGGCTACACCTTC

D gene: NA
clone size: once
J gene: TRBJ2-4
V gene: TRBV14
CDR3 protein: CASSPHSGLAKNIQYF
CDR3 DNA: TGTGCCAGCAGCCCCCACTCGGGTCTAGCCAAAAACATTCAGTACTTC

D gene: TRBD1
clone size: NA
J gene: TRBJ2-7
V gene: TRBV19
CDR3 protein: CASSIEGATGVDEQYF
CDR3 DNA: TGTGCCAGTAGTATAGAGGGGGCGACAGGGGTGGACGAGCAGTACTTC

D gene: NA
clone size: NA
J gene: TRBJ2-7
V gene: TRBV23-1
CDR3 protein: CASSHGTPGQPSSYEQYF
CDR3 DNA: TGCGCCAGCAGTCATGGGACTCCGGGACAGCCGAGCTCCTACGAGCAGTACTTC

D gene: TRBD1
clone size: NA
J gene: TRBJ2-4
V gene: TRBV19
CDR3 protein: CASSIGTGLFKNIQYF
CDR3 DNA: TGTGCCAGTAGTATAGGGACAGGACTCTTCAAAAACATTCAGTACTTC

D gene: NA
clone size: NA
J gene: TRBJ2-1
V gene: TRBV4-1
CDR3 protein: CASSQGVLAYNEQFF
CDR3 DNA: TGCGCCAGCAGCCAAGGGGTTCTAGCTTACAATGAGCAGTTCTTC

D gene: TRBD1
clone size: NA
J gene: TRBJ1-4
V gene: TRBV15
CDR3 protein: CATSRSKGTGEKLFF
CDR3 DNA: TGTGCCACCAGCAGATCAAAAGGGACAGGTGAAAAACTGTTTTTT

D gene: NA
clone size: NA
J gene: TRBJ1-2
V gene: TRBV29-1
CDR3 protein: CSVYGESSNYGYTF
CDR3 DNA: TGCAGCGTTTACGGGGAGTCTTCAAACTATGGCTACACCTTC

D gene: NA
clone size: few
J gene: TRBJ1-1
V gene: TRBV3-1/TRBV3-2
CDR3 protein: CASSQTGNTEAFF
CDR3 DNA: TGTGCCAGCAGCCAGACGGGGAACACTGAAGCTTTCTTT

D gene: NA
clone size: NA
J gene: TRBJ1-1
V gene: TRBV19
CDR3 protein: CASSIGAGGREAFF
CDR3 DNA: TGTGCCAGTAGTATAGGCGCGGGGGGCCGGGAAGCTTTCTTT

D gene: TRBD2
clone size: NA
J gene: TRBJ2-7
V gene: TRBV29-1
CDR3 protein: CSVEGLASYEQYF
CDR3 DNA: TGCAGCGTTGAGGGACTAGCGAGCTACGAGCAGTACTTC

D gene: NA
clone size: NA
J gene: TRBJ1-2
V gene: TRBV9
CDR3 protein: CASSPRERGGSGYTF
CDR3 DNA: TGTGCCAGCAGCCCCCGGGAACGGGGTGGGTCTGGCTACACCTTC

D gene: TRBD2
clone size: NA
J gene: TRBJ2-1
V gene: TRBV6-5
CDR3 protein: CASGSASGGNEQFF
CDR3 DNA: TGTGCCAGCGGTTCCGCTAGCGGGGGCAATGAGCAGTTCTTC

D gene: TRBD1
clone size: NA
J gene: TRBJ1-5
V gene: TRBV6-2/TRBV6-3
CDR3 protein: CASSYSMDRGGTSNQPQHF
CDR3 DNA: TGTGCCAGCAGTTACTCGATGGACAGGGGCGGGACTAGCAATCAGCCCCAGCATTTT

D gene: NA
clone size: NA
J gene: TRBJ1-2
V gene: TRBV7-9
CDR3 protein: CASSFIQAPDGYTF
CDR3 DNA: TGTGCCAGCAGCTTCATACAGGCCCCGGATGGCTACACCTTC

D gene: TRBD2
clone size: NA
J gene: TRBJ2-7
V gene: TRBV27
CDR3 protein: CASSPDSGRGSSYEQYF
CDR3 DNA: TGTGCCAGCAGTCCAGATAGCGGGAGGGGGAGCTCCTACGAGCAGTACTTC

D gene: TRBD1
clone size: NA
J gene: TRBJ1-5
V gene: TRBV2
CDR3 protein: CASNTGGFGQPQHF
CDR3 DNA: TGTGCCAGCAATACAGGGGGCTTTGGTCAGCCCCAGCATTTT

D gene: NA
clone size: NA
J gene: TRBJ2-7
V gene: TRBV7-9
CDR3 protein: CASSSWTVPYEQYF
CDR3 DNA: TGTGCCAGCAGCTCCTGGACAGTTCCCTACGAGCAGTACTTC